This paragraph covers one T cell receptor (beta chain) sequence. Its specificity is unknown. CDR3 size: 16 residues. Looked up from germline, CDR1 is SGHDN and CDR2 is FVKESK. V was pared by 0 bases and J by 5 bases, with 8 bases of the junction left unmatched. This sample was included in a study of graft-versus-host responses after intestinal transplantation. Looking at the study overall: In this cohort, recipients had multivisceral, liver-intestinal, or isolated intestinal transplants. Recipients uniformly received anti-thymocyte globulin induction, followed by tacrolimus and steroids for approximately 3 years.

Study-wide findings and caveats: In recipient marrow, GvH clones were found, and some appeared first in ileum or blood. Early after transplant, HvG declines were associated with peak levels of circulating GvH clones.

Clones were read by immunoSEQ multiplex PCR, and TCRdb kept only the in-frame ones, dropping some. The sample includes fewer than 55,000 clones, roughly 95% seen only once; the top ten take around 0.23%. The sequence was collected from a human donor who was the organ donor for an intestinal transplant. J is TRBJ2-7 and V is TRBV14; 9 bases map to TRBD2. The sample consisted of unstimulated CD8+ T cells sorted from spleen or lymph node cells, taken before transplant. CDR3 coding DNA: TGTGCCAGCAGCCAAGATTGGGCTAGCGGGGCAGACGAGCAGTACTTC. Translated: CASSQDWASGADEQYF. The whole variable domain, filled in from reference TRBV14 and TRBJ2-7, reads EAGVTQFPSHSVIEKGQTVTLRCDPISGHDNLYWYRRVMGKEIKFLLHFVKESKQDESGMPNNRFLAERTGGTYSTLKVQPAELEDSGVYFCASSQDWASGADEQYFGPGTRLTVT.